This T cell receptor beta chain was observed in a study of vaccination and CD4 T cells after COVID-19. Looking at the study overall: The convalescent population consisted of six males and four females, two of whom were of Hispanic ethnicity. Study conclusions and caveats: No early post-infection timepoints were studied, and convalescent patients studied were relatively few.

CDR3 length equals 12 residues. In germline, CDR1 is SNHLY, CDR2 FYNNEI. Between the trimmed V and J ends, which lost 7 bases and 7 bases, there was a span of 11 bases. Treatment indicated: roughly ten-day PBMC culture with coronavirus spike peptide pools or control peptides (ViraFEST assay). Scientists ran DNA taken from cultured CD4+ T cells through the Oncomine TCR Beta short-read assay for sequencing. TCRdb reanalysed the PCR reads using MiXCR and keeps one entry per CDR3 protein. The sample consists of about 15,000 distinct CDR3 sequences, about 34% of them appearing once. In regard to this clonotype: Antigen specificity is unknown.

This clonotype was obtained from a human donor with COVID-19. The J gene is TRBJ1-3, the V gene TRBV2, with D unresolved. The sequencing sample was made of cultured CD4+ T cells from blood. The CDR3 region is CASKALSNTIYF. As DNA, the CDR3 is TGTGCCAGCAAGGCCCTGAGTAACACCATATATTTT. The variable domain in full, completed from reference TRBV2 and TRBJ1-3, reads EPEVTQTPSHQVTQMGQEVILRCVPISNHLYFYWYRQILGQKVEFLVSFYNNEISEKSEIFDDQFSVERPDGSNFTLKIRSTKLEDSAMYFCASKALSNTIYFGEGSWLTVV.